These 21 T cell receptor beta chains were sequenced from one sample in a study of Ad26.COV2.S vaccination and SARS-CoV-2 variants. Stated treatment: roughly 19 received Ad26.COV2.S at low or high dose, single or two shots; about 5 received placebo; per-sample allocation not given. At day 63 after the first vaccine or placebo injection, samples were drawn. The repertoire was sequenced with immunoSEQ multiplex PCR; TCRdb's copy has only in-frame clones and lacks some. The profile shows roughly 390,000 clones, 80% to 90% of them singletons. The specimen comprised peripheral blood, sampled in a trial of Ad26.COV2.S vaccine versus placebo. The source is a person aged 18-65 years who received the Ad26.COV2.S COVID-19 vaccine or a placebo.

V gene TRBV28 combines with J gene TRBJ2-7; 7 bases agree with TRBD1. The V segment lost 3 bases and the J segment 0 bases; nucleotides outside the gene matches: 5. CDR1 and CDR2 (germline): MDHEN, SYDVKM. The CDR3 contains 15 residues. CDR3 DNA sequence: TGTGCCAGCAGTTTTTATCGGGACAGCTCCTACGAGCAGTACTTC. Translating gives CASSFYRDSSYEQYF.

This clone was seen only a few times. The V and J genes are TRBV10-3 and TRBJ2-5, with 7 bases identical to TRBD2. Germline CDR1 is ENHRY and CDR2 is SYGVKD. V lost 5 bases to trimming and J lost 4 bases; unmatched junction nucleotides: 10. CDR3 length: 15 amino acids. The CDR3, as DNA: TGTGCCATCAGTCGATCCGGGACTACCAGAGAGACCCAGTACTTC. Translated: CAISRSGTTRETQYF.

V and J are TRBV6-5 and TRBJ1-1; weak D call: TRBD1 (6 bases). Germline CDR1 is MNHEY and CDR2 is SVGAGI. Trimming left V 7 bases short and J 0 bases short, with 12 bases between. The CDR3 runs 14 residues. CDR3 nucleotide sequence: TGTGCCAGCAACCTAGGGGGATTGAACACTGAAGCTTTCTTT. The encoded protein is CASNLGGLNTEAFF.

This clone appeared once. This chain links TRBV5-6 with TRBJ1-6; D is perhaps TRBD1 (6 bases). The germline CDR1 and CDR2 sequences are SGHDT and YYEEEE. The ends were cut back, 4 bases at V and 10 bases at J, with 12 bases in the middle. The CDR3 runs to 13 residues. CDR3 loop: CASSRGRGSPLHF. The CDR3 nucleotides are TGTGCCAGCAGCCGGGGGCGAGGATCACCCCTCCACTTT.

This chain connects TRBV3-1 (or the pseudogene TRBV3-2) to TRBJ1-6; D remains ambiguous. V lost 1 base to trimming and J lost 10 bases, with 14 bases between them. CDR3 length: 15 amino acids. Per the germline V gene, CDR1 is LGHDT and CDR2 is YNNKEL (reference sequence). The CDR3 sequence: CASSQAAPGLSPLHF. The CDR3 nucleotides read TGTGCCAGCAGCCAAGCGGCTCCTGGGTTATCACCCCTCCACTTT.

The CDR3 loop reads CASSFLGAGGEKLFF. The CDR3 DNA reads as TGTGCCAGCAGCTTTTTGGGGGCAGGGGGTGAAAAACTGTTTTTT. V usage is TRBV5-6 and J usage is TRBJ1-4, with TRBD1 matching 7 bases. CDR1 is SGHDT and CDR2 is YYEEEE in the germline V gene. Unmatched junction bases numbered 8, after V lost 2 bases and J lost 7 bases. This CDR3 is 15 amino acids long.

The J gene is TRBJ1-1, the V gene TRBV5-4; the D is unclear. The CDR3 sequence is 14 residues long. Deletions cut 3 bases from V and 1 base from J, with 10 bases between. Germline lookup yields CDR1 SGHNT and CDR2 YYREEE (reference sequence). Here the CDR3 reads CASSYTMGNTEAFF. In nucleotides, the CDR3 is TGTGCCAGCAGCTACACCATGGGGAACACTGAAGCTTTCTTT.

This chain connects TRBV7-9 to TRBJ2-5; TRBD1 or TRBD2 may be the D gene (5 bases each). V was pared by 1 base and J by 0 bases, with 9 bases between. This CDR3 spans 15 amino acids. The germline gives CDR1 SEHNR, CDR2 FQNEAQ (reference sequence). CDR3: CASSLGWGYQETQYF. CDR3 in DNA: TGTGCCAGCAGCTTAGGGTGGGGGTACCAAGAGACCCAGTACTTC. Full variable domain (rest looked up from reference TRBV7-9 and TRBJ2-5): DTGVSQNPRHKITKRGQNVTFRCDPISEHNRLYWYRQTLGQGPEFLTYFQNEAQLEKSRLLSDRFSAERPKGSFSTLEIQRTEQGDSAMYLCASSLGWGYQETQYFGPGTRLLVL.

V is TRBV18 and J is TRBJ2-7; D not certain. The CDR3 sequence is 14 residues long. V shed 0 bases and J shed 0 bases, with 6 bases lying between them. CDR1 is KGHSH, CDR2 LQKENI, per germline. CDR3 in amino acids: CASSPPTGSYEQYF. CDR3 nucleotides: TGTGCCAGCTCACCACCAACCGGCTCCTACGAGCAGTACTTC. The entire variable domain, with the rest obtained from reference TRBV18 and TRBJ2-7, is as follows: NAGVMQNPRHLVRRRGQEARLRCSPMKGHSHVYWYRQLPEEGLKFMVYLQKENIIDESGMPKERFSAEFPKEGPSILRIQQVVRGDSAAYFCASSPPTGSYEQYFGPGTRLTVT.

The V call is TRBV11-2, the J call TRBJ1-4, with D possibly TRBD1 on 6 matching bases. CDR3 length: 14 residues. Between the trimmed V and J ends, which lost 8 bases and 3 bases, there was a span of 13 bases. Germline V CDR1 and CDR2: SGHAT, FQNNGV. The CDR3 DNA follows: TGTGCCAGCGGCCGGGGGCCCTCTAATGAAAAACTGTTTTTT. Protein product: CASGRGPSNEKLFF.

CDR3 residues: CARSLIPPSNYEQYF. The CDR3, as DNA: TGTGCCAGAAGCTTGATTCCGCCCAGCAACTACGAGCAGTACTTC. The rearrangement links TRBV5-3 to TRBJ2-7; no firm D call. TRBV5-3 carries the ORF label, with uncertain function. V was clipped by 1 base and J by 3 bases, with 14 bases between them. This CDR3 is 15 amino acids long.

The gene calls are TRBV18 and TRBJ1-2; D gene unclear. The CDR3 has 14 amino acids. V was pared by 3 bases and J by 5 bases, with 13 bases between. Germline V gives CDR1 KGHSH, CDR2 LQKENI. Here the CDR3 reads CASSPDGGGYGYTF. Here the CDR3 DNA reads TGTGCCAGCTCACCTGACGGTGGAGGTTATGGCTACACCTTC. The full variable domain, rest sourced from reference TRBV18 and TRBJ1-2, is NAGVMQNPRHLVRRRGQEARLRCSPMKGHSHVYWYRQLPEEGLKFMVYLQKENIIDESGMPKERFSAEFPKEGPSILRIQQVVRGDSAAYFCASSPDGGGYGYTFGSGTRLTVV.

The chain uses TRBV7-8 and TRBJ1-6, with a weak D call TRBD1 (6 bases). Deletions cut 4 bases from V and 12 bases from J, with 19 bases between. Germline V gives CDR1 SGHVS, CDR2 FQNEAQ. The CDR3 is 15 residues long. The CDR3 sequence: CASSSRGGDRVPLHF. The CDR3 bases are TGTGCCAGCAGCTCCAGGGGCGGGGACCGGGTACCCCTCCACTTT.

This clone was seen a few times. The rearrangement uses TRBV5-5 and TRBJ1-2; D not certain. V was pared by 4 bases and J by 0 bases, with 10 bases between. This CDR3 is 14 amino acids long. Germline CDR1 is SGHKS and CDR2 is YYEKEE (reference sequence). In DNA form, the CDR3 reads TGTGCCAGCAGCCCGGACGGACCTAACTATGGCTACACCTTC. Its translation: CASSPDGPNYGYTF.

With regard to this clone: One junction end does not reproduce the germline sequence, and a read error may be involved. Here the CDR3 DNA reads TGTGCCACCAGACCCCCGGGAAACTACGGCTACACCTTC. The encoded protein is CATRPPGNYGYTF. The chain is built from TRBV6-5 and TRBJ1-2; D unclear. The CDR3 has 13 amino acids. The germline CDR1 and CDR2 sequences are MNHEY and SVGAGI.

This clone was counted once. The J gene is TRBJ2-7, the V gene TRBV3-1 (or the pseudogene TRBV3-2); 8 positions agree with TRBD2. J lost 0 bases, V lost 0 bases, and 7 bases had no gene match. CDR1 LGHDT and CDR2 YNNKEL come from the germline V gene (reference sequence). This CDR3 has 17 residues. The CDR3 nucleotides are TGTGCCAGCAGCCAAGATACGGGGGGGCTTCTCTCCTACGAGCAGTACTTC. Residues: CASSQDTGGLLSYEQYF.

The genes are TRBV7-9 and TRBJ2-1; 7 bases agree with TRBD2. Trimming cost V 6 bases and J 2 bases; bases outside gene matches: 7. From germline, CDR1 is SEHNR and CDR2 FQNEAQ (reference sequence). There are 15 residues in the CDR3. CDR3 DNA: TGTGCCAGCAGGGAGACTAGCAGGCCCTACAATGAGCAGTTCTTC. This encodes CASRETSRPYNEQFF.

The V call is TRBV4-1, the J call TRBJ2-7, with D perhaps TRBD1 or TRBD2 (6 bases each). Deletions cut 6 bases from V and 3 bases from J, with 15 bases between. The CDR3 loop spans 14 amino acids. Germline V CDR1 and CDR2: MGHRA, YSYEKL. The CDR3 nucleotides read TGCGCCAGCAGGGGGATAGGGGGGAACTACGAGCAGTACTTC. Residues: CASRGIGGNYEQYF.

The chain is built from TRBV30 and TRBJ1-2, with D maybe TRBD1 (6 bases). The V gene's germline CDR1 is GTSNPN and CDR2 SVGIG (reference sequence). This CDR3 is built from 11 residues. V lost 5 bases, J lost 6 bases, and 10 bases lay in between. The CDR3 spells CAWETGDGYTF. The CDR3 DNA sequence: TGTGCCTGGGAGACAGGAGATGGCTACACCTTC.

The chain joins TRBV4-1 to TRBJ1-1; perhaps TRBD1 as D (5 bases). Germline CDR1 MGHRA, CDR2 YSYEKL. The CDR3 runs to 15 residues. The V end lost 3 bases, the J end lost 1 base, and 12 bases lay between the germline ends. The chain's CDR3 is CASSHLLGENTEAFF. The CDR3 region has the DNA TGCGCCAGCAGCCATTTACTGGGGGAGAACACTGAAGCTTTCTTT.

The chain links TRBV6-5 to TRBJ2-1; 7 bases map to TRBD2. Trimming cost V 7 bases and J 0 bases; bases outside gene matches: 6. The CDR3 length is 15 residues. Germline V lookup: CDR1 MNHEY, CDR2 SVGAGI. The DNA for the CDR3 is TGTGCCAGCATTCGGGGGGAGAGCTCCTACAATGAGCAGTTCTTC. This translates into CASIRGESSYNEQFF.